The clone carrying this T cell receptor beta chain appeared a single time. The entry originates in a study of blood T cell repertoires in COVID-19. This CDR3 comprises 16 residues. The germline V gene encodes CDR1 MDHEN and CDR2 SYDVKM. V was trimmed by 1 base and J by 4 bases, leaving 16 bases between them. Assay used: immunoSEQ multiplex PCR; TCRdb lists only in-frame clones, some missing. The table records about 320,000 clones, more than 70% of them present only once. Sequencing was done on a sample of peripheral blood. The chain joins TRBV28 to TRBJ1-2, with D perhaps TRBD1 (5 bases). This receptor was taken from a man younger than 35 who had recovered from COVID-19. CDR3 nucleotide sequence: TGTGCCAGCAGTTTATACGGGAGGGGCGAGGGCTATGGCTACACCTTC. Amino acid sequence: CASSLYGRGEGYGYTF.